A single T cell receptor beta chain is shown here with its context. What it recognizes is unknown. This entry belongs to a study of OX40 agonist ivuxolimab in advanced cancers. The CDR3 length is 11 residues. The germline CDR1 and CDR2 sequences are GTSNPN and SVGIG (reference sequence). The V gene lost 5 bases and the J gene lost 8 bases, with 10 bases spanning the gap. Measured with immunoSEQ multiplex PCR; TCRdb has only the in-frame clones, and not every one. The sample records under 95,000 clones, approximately 89% being singletons. Overall study findings and caveats: With doses of 0.1 to 3.0 mg/kg, CD4+ and CD8+ blood T cells had undergone clonal expansion by week 6. Among the lowest peripheral clonal expansion occurred in 0.1-3.0 mg/kg partial responders. Antigen specificity was not determined for the expanded peripheral T cells.

The origin of this receptor is an adult with an advanced solid tumor such as melanoma, head and neck, liver or kidney cancer. The gene calls are TRBV30 and TRBJ2-1, with D uncertain. The sequences come from CD4+ or CD8+ T cells sorted from blood, collected in a trial of the OX40 agonist ivuxolimab. The CDR3 bases are TGTGCCTGGCAAGGGCGAGATGAGCAGTTCTTC. Its protein is CAWQGRDEQFF.